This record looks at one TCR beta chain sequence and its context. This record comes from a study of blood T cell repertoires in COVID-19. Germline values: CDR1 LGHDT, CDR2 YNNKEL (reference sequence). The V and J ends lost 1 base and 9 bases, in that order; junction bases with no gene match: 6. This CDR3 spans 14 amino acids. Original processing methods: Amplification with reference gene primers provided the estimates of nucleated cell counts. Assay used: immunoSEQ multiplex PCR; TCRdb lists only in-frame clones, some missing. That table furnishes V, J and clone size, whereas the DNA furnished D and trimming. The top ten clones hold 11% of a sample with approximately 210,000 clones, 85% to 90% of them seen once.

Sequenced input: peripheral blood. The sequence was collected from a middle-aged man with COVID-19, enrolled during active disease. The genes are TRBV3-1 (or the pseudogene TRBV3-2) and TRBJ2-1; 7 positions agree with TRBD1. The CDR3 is CASSQVQGWGEQFF. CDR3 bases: TGTGCCAGCAGCCAAGTACAGGGGTGGGGTGAGCAGTTCTTC.